The 12 T cell receptor beta chains given below trace back to one sample, sequenced in a study of Graves' ophthalmopathy and Graves' hyperthyroidism. The authors amplified TCR beta CDR3 regions, and they did so from RNA transcripts for repertoire sequencing. Amplification began with first-round RT-PCR using HTBI primers, then second-round multiplex PCR was performed. From the multiplex PCR reads, TCRdb called clonotypes with MiXCR, one entry per CDR3 protein. The sample contains about 1.1 million distinct CDR3 sequences, 36% of which appear only once. Sequencing was performed on peripheral blood or thyroid tissue (not recorded which). These receptors came from an adult man with Graves' hyperthyroidism.

In this sample, this clonotype turned up once. The V gene is TRBV20-1, the J gene TRBJ1-1; D gene uncertain. The CDR3 is 13 amino acids. V shed 6 bases and J shed 6 bases, with 17 bases lying between them. CDR1 DFQATT and CDR2 SNEGSKA come from the germline V gene (reference sequence). CDR3 nucleotide sequence: TGCAGTGCAAGGCATTTCCGGGCTCCTGAAGCTTTCTTT. This gives the protein CSARHFRAPEAFF.

The chain has TRBV12-3 or TRBV12-4 and TRBJ2-7; TRBD2 agrees at 11 bases. The CDR3 sequence is 15 residues long. With 5 bases clipped from V and 2 bases from J, the junction kept 5 bases outside the gene matches. The CDR3 nucleotides are TGTGCCAGCAGTGGGACTAGCGGCACTACCTACGAGCAGTACTTC. As protein: CASSGTSGTTYEQYF.

This clonotype was seen at least ten times. The gene calls are TRBV10-3 and TRBJ2-7; the D is unclear. The CDR3 runs 12 residues. Trimming shortened V by 6 bases and J by 4 bases, and 10 bases separated the two germline ends. Germline values: CDR1 ENHRY, CDR2 SYGVKD. The CDR3 DNA follows: TGTGCCATCAGACGACAAGGATACGAGCAGTACTTC. Amino acids: CAIRRQGYEQYF.

This rearrangement joins TRBV20-1 to TRBJ1-5; 11 nucleotides match TRBD1. The CDR3 consists of 18 residues. The germline CDR1 and CDR2 sequences are DFQATT and SNEGSKA (reference sequence). V dropped 2 bases and J dropped 2; count of bases not matched to a gene: 11. In DNA form, the CDR3 reads TGCAGTGCTAGAACCCAGGGACAGGGGGTTATTGGCAATCAGCCCCAGCATTTT. This translates into CSARTQGQGVIGNQPQHF.

The J gene is TRBJ1-3, the V gene TRBV7-9; 8 nucleotides align to TRBD1. The CDR3 is made up of 14 amino acids. CDR1 is SEHNR and CDR2 is FQNEAQ in the germline V gene (reference sequence). The V and J ends lost 8 bases and 0 bases, in that order; junction bases with no gene match: 3. The CDR3 coding sequence is TGTGCCAGCCGACAGGGGATCTCTGGAAACACCATATATTTT. It translates to CASRQGISGNTIYF.

The chain recombines TRBV12-3 or TRBV12-4 with TRBJ1-4; no clear D gene. The CDR3 is 13 amino acids. The V end lost 7 bases, the J end lost 3 bases, and 9 bases lay between the germline ends. CDR3 DNA: TGTGCCAGCATCACTAGCCCTAATGAAAAACTGTTTTTT. It specifies CASITSPNEKLFF.

DNA for the CDR3: TGTGCCAGCAGCTTGGTGGGGGCAGGAACCGGGGAGCTGTTTTTT. The encoded protein is CASSLVGAGTGELFF. The chain has TRBV5-4 and TRBJ2-2, with D possibly matching TRBD1 (6 bases). Looked up from germline, CDR1 is SGHNT and CDR2 is YYREEE (reference sequence). This CDR3 spans 15 amino acids. Deletions cut 0 bases from V and 5 bases from J, with 11 bases between.

This chain links TRBV11-2 with TRBJ2-7, with D possibly being TRBD1 or TRBD2 (5 bases each). V gave up 5 bases and J gave up 4 bases, with 12 bases separating them. The CDR3 has 13 amino acids. In germline, CDR1 is SGHAT, CDR2 FQNNGV. In DNA form, the CDR3 reads TGTGCCAGCAGCCCATTCGGGACGTACGAGCAGTACTTC. Its protein is CASSPFGTYEQYF.

The chain combines TRBV12-3 or TRBV12-4 with TRBJ1-1, with TRBD1 matching 7 bases. The J segment lost 3 bases and the V segment lost 6 bases, leaving 7 bases of the junction unmatched. The CDR3 runs to 14 residues. The CDR3 bases are TGTGCCAGCAGCCGACCGACAGGGTACACTGAAGCTTTCTTT. Translated: CASSRPTGYTEAFF.

Only a few counts were recorded for this clonotype. The rearrangement links TRBV4-3 to TRBJ2-2; 7 bases are a match to TRBD1. The trim removed 3 bases at V and 7 bases at J, leaving 8 bases unmatched. CDR1 is LGHNA, CDR2 YSLEER, per germline. The CDR3 has 15 amino acids. The CDR3 sequence: CASSHDRVLDGELFF. The CDR3 nucleotides read TGCGCCAGCAGCCATGACAGGGTTCTGGACGGGGAGCTGTTTTTT.

The chain is built from TRBV5-1 and TRBJ1-5; D remains ambiguous. Germline V CDR1 and CDR2: SGHRS, YFSETQ. The ends were cut back, 0 bases at V and 6 bases at J, with 10 bases in the middle. The CDR3 covers 14 residues. Here the CDR3 reads CASSLELSSQPQHF. Written as DNA, the CDR3 is TGCGCCAGCAGCTTGGAGTTGTCAAGTCAGCCCCAGCATTTT.

The chain carries TRBV29-1 and TRBJ1-5; no clear D. CDR3 size: 12 residues. Germline V gene data show CDR1 as SQVTM and CDR2 as ANQGSEA. Trimming shortened V by 6 bases and J by 14 bases, and 20 bases separated the two germline ends. CDR3 coding DNA: TGCAGCGTCCGACTAGCGGGAGACAACGAGCATTTT. Amino acid sequence: CSVRLAGDNEHF.